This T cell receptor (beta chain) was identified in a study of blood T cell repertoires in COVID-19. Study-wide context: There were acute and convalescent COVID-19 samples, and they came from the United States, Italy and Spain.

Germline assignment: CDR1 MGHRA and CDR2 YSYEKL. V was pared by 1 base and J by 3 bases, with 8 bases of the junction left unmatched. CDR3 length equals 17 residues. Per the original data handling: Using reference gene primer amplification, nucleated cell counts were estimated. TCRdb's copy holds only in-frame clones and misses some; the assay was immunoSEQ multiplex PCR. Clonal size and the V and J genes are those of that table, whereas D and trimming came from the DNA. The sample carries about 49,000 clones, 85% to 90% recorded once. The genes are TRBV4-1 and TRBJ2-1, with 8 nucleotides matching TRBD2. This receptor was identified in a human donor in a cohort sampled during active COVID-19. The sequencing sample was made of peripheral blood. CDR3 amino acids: CASSQGGGRTLYNEQFF. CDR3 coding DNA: TGCGCCAGCAGCCAAGGGGGCGGGAGGACACTCTACAATGAGCAGTTCTTC.